This T cell receptor (beta chain) was identified during a study of cytomegalovirus exposure and HLA in healthy donors. Both 60 Vbeta primers and 13 Jbeta primers went into the PCR. The method was immunoSEQ multiplex PCR; TCRdb's version includes in-frame clones alone and lacks a portion of them. The table lists approximately 180,000 clones, more than 60% of them singletons, with roughly 3.6% in the top ten. Healthy bone marrow donors supplied every sample. V shed 3 bases, J shed 4 bases, and the junction held 8 bases outside the gene matches. Germline CDR1 and CDR2: ENHRY and SYGVKD. CDR3 length equals 17 residues.

The sequencing input was PBMCs. The origin of this receptor is a woman in her fifties or sixties in good health and CMV-seropositive. The V gene is TRBV10-3, the J gene TRBJ2-6; 8 positions match TRBD2. CDR3 amino acids: CAISELAGGTGANVLTF. The CDR3 DNA reads as TGTGCCATCAGTGAACTGGCGGGAGGAACAGGGGCCAACGTCCTGACTTTC.